This T cell receptor (beta chain) comes out of a study of patients and donors after allogeneic stem cell transplantation (dated by TCRdb to the early 2020s). This clonotype was counted between two and nine times. What antigen it recognizes has not been identified. This may come from a read error, since a much larger clone is one base off. According to the germline V gene (reference sequence), CDR1 reads LNHNV and CDR2 reads YYDKDF. Its CDR3 holds 12 amino acids, cysteine through phenylalanine. Kept here is only the CDR3 DNA, which spans 36 bases and is read in frame from base 1. Trimming costs V 5 bases and J 1 base, and their ends lie 2 bases apart. Libraries came from RT-PCR. Sequencing instrument: NextSeq 550. TCRdb handled the public reads itself, with Q25 trimming in fastp and clone calling in MiXCR, and kept productive beta chains. All rows with the same CDR3 protein become a single entry with the most common DNA and genes. For this sample the table gives about a million distinct CDR3 sequences, of which over 15% were detected only once. The ten largest clones represent 5% to 6.5% of the sample.

Sequencing was carried out using blood, either unsorted or a sorted T cell fraction (not recorded which). This receptor was taken from a human donor who was either an allogeneic HSCT recipient or a stem cell or donor lymphocyte infusion donor (not recorded which). It is not recorded whose cells these are; they may come from a transplant donor. The sequence links TRBV15 to TRBJ2-2; no D segment can be confidently identified. Read as DNA, the sequence is TGTGCCACCAGCCGGAACACCGGGGAGCTGTTTTTT. Its translation reads: CATSRNTGELFF.